The sequence of this T cell receptor (beta chain) was determined in a study of T cell responses to AZD1222 COVID-19 vaccine (dated by TCRdb to the early 2020s). Background for the entire study: AZD1222 recipients given second doses at about 4 weeks or at about 12 weeks were pooled, since spike-specific TCR depth and breadth were not found to differ between the two schedules. Trial participants were enrolled into age subgroups of 18-55, 56-69 and 70-plus years, which contained about 150, 28 and 57 TCR-sequenced participants, respectively. A total of about 230 trial participants underwent TCR sequencing, of whom 200 to 220 received two doses of AZD1222 and about 25 received two doses of the MenACWY control vaccine.

According to the study, the label for this sample's time point signals: baseline before first vaccination. Samples from vaccinated people were obtained from the UK trials COV001 and COV002, which included a single-blind randomized controlled phase 2/3 trial of AZD1222 (ChAdOx1 nCoV-19) in healthy adults. For TCRbeta chain sequencing, PBMC samples from trial participants were taken at day 0 and at day 28 after the second dose. On this clone: It has no known antigen specificity. Per-base qualities were not stored, and no clone one base away is much larger.

Beyond this particular receptor, the publication reports: Conclusions about previously exposed vaccinees are limited because only six or seven AZD1222 recipients were SARS-CoV-2 seropositive at baseline. Epitopes outside the regions mutated in the B.1.351 and B.1.1.7 variants were reportedly recognized by nearly half of the unique spike-specific TCRs. In the small 56-69-year group, the increase in depth fell short of significance, most likely because of low power. Spike-specific TCR breadth and depth rose significantly after two AZD1222 doses compared with day 0 and with MenACWY recipients. Because no samples from the day 14 peak response were available, repertoires could be characterized only after the peak T cell response. Participants were mostly white British and included more females than males, and it was suggested by the authors that clonal diversity may have been underestimated. The whole spike protein was spanned by vaccine-associated CD4 TCRs, and dominant responses were seen in regions 160-218 and 743-854.

The CDR3 regions of human TCRbeta chains were analyzed by immunosequencing. The published analysis was carried out like this. Repertoire TCRs were checked for matches against a reference library of SARS-CoV-2-specific TCRs that had been generated using the MIRA antigen-specificity platform. Breadth was defined as the fraction of unique TCRs that were SARS-CoV-2-associated. Depth was defined as the fraction of total T cells that were SARS-CoV-2-associated. Using the MIRA data, each spike-specific TCR was mapped to the spike region that the TCR reacts to and placed in a CD4 or CD8 class. Log10-transformed breadth and depth values were compared by one-way ANOVA with Sidak's multiple comparisons tests. Drawn from immuneACCESS, this table holds only the in-frame rearrangements with V and J called that TCRdb kept. Clones are partly lost; checked studies trace under half to an unresolved V gene and leave the rest unexplained. The D gene and trimming were derived from the DNA, and the V and J assignments and clone size from that table. In all, the sample holds about 140,000 clones, and 92% of those were seen once. More than 3.5% of the sample comes from the top ten.

Including cysteine and phenylalanine, the CDR3 has 14 amino acids. Only CDR3 DNA remains: 42 bases, in frame from the first base. The V and J ends are trimmed by 1 base and 3 bases, leaving 10 bases between them. The germline V gene provides CDR1 SGHDN and CDR2 FVKESK. The TCR sequence derives from an adult in good health. The material was peripheral blood, obtained on day 0 of AZD1222 vaccination. The receptor chain draws on TRBV14 and TRBJ2-7; the D gene could be either TRBD1 or TRBD2, each agreeing at 5 bases. The DNA reads TGTGCCAGCAGCCAAGTTGCAGGGAGCTACGAGCAGTACTTC. Translation gives CASSQVAGSYEQYF. Here the CDR3 is joined to the reference TRBV14 and TRBJ2-7 genes, and the full variable domain is: EAGVTQFPSHSVIEKGQTVTLRCDPISGHDNLYWYRRVMGKEIKFLLHFVKESKQDESGMPNNRFLAERTGGTYSTLKVQPAELEDSGVYFCASSQVAGSYEQYFGPGTRLTVT.